This TCR beta chain appears in the sequencing data of a study of blood T cells in healthy people across ages. Study-wide results and limits: Investigators treated diversity estimates from one million T cells as underestimates.

For the second PCR, which ran for about 7 to 11 cycles, a sample-barcoded 5' primer and a J-beta primer mix were used. A 12-random-nucleotide template-switch adaptor tagged each cDNA molecule. TCRdb analysed the 5' RACE reads with MiXCR anew, one entry per CDR3 protein. The sample lists 1,500,000 or so distinct CDR3 sequences; approximately 60% were seen once. On this clonotype: Antigen unknown.

The sequence was collected from a man younger than 30 in good health. Sample: blood.

The CDR3: CASSQPQDEQYF. The DNA of the CDR3 is TGCGCCAGCAGCCAGCCCCAGGATGAGCAGTACTTC. The chain recombines TRBV4-1 with TRBJ2-5, with D unclear. This CDR3 contains 12 residues. V lost 3 bases and J 11 bases, leaving 13 bases between the germline ends. Looked up from germline, CDR1 is MGHRA and CDR2 is YSYEKL.